These T cell receptor beta chains were read from a single sample in a study of blood T cell repertoires in COVID-19. Clones were read by immunoSEQ multiplex PCR, and TCRdb kept only the in-frame ones, dropping some. The sample contains 310,000 or so clones, more than 80% of which appear only once. Sequences were obtained from peripheral blood. Receptors were obtained from a man younger than 30 who had recovered from COVID-19. Both conserved end residues are part of each CDR3. The D gene is left open where the match is weak. Not all rows give a size; the values are once, few, many and, for expanded clones, a class.

CDR3nt: TGTGCCAGCAGTTACGGAATAGCGGGAGGGCCGGATACGCAGTATTTT; CDR3aa: CASSYGIAGGPDTQYF; abundance: NA; v_gene: TRBV6-5; d_gene: TRBD2; j_gene: TRBJ2-3
CDR3nt: TGTGCCAGCAGTAGGGGGAATGAAAAACTGTTTTTT; CDR3aa: CASSRGNEKLFF; abundance: NA; v_gene: TRBV2; d_gene: NA; j_gene: TRBJ1-4
CDR3nt: TGTGCCAGCAGCCCCGGCTCGGGCTCCTACAATGAGCAGTTCTTC; CDR3aa: CASSPGSGSYNEQFF; abundance: NA; v_gene: TRBV3-1/TRBV3-2; d_gene: NA; j_gene: TRBJ2-1
CDR3nt: TGTGCCAGCAGCTTAGGTGTAGATCAGGGCCAGTACTTC; CDR3aa: CASSLGVDQGQYF; abundance: NA; v_gene: TRBV7-2; d_gene: NA; j_gene: TRBJ2-5
CDR3nt: TGTGCCAGTGAGGGAGCCGGGTTGGCTTTCTTT; CDR3aa: CASEGAGLAFF; abundance: NA; v_gene: TRBV2; d_gene: NA; j_gene: TRBJ1-1
CDR3nt: TGTGCCAGCAGTTACCCTCCAGGACAGGGGGCTCAAGAAGCTTTCTTT; CDR3aa: CASSYPPGQGAQEAFF; abundance: NA; v_gene: TRBV6-5; d_gene: TRBD1; j_gene: TRBJ1-1
CDR3nt: TGCGCCAGCAGCTTGAGTCAGGACTCCTACGAGCAGTACTTC; CDR3aa: CASSLSQDSYEQYF; abundance: NA; v_gene: TRBV5-1; d_gene: NA; j_gene: TRBJ2-7
CDR3nt: TGTGCCAGCATTGCCCCCTGGTCAAGAGGGGGTGAGCAGTTCTTC; CDR3aa: CASIAPWSRGGEQFF; abundance: NA; v_gene: TRBV5-8; d_gene: NA; j_gene: TRBJ2-1
CDR3nt: TGTGCCAGCAGCTTAGCCGGCGGACTAATGAACACTGAAGCTTTCTTT; CDR3aa: CASSLAGGLMNTEAFF; abundance: NA; v_gene: TRBV7-2; d_gene: NA; j_gene: TRBJ1-1
CDR3nt: TGTGCCAGCAGATACGGGGCCGTAGATTCACCCCTCCACTTT; CDR3aa: CASRYGAVDSPLHF; abundance: NA; v_gene: TRBV6-5; d_gene: NA; j_gene: TRBJ1-6
CDR3nt: TGCAGTGCTAGTAGGTCAGGGGCCAATGAGCAGTTCTTC; CDR3aa: CSASRSGANEQFF; abundance: NA; v_gene: TRBV20-1; d_gene: NA; j_gene: TRBJ2-1
CDR3nt: TGCGCCAGCAGCCAAGTTTCAGGGGGGAGGACTGAAGCTTTCTTT; CDR3aa: CASSQVSGGRTEAFF; abundance: once; v_gene: TRBV4-1; d_gene: TRBD1; j_gene: TRBJ1-1
CDR3nt: TGTGCCAGCAGTTACCTCGCGGGGAGGCCCCAGCATTTT; CDR3aa: CASSYLAGRPQHF; abundance: NA; v_gene: TRBV6-6; d_gene: NA; j_gene: TRBJ1-5
CDR3nt: TGTGCCATCAGTGAGTCGCCGGGGAGTGCTAGCACAGATACGCAGTATTTT; CDR3aa: CAISESPGSASTDTQYF; abundance: NA; v_gene: TRBV10-3; d_gene: NA; j_gene: TRBJ2-3
CDR3nt: TGCGCCAGCAGCTTGGGATTAGCGGGAGGAAGCGCCGGTGAGCAGTTCTTC; CDR3aa: CASSLGLAGGSAGEQFF; abundance: NA; v_gene: TRBV5-1; d_gene: TRBD2; j_gene: TRBJ2-1
CDR3nt: TGTGCCAGCAGTCTCAGAGGCGGGGCCAATACGCAGTATTTT; CDR3aa: CASSLRGGANTQYF; abundance: NA; v_gene: TRBV25-1; d_gene: NA; j_gene: TRBJ2-3
CDR3nt: TGTGCCAGCAGTTGGGACAGGGGGTTTTACAATGAGCAGTTCTTC; CDR3aa: CASSWDRGFYNEQFF; abundance: NA; v_gene: TRBV27; d_gene: TRBD1; j_gene: TRBJ2-1
CDR3nt: TGTGCCAGCAGTGGGGGCGGCGGTAGAGCTAACTATGGCTACACCTTC; CDR3aa: CASSGGGGRANYGYTF; abundance: once; v_gene: TRBV6-1; d_gene: NA; j_gene: TRBJ1-2
CDR3nt: TGTGCCAGCAGCCCGACAGTGACGGGTGAAAAACTGTTTTTT; CDR3aa: CASSPTVTGEKLFF; abundance: NA; v_gene: TRBV9; d_gene: NA; j_gene: TRBJ1-4
CDR3nt: TGTGCCAGTAGTTATCTCGGCGGGAGTATCACCGGGGAGCTGTTTTTT; CDR3aa: CASSYLGGSITGELFF; abundance: NA; v_gene: TRBV19; d_gene: TRBD2; j_gene: TRBJ2-2